This T cell receptor (beta chain) was identified in a study of blood T cell repertoires in COVID-19. Some clones are missing from TCRdb's copy, which holds only in-frame ones; the method was immunoSEQ multiplex PCR. The sample includes about 330,000 clones, 88% of them seen just once. Sequencing was done on a sample of peripheral blood. The origin of this receptor is a woman in her fifties or sixties with active or convalescent COVID-19.

CDR3 bases: TGTGCCAGCAGCGAGAAGAAGGGACAGGGGCGACCCAATCAGCCCCAGCATTTT. It is translated as CASSEKKGQGRPNQPQHF. The V call is TRBV3-1 (or the pseudogene TRBV3-2), the J call TRBJ1-5; 10 bases agree with TRBD1. From germline, CDR1 is LGHDT and CDR2 YNNKEL (reference sequence). The CDR3 sequence is 18 residues long. With V trimmed by 5 bases and J by 3 bases, 13 bases remained unmatched.